This entry lists 17 T cell receptor beta chains sequenced from one sample in a study of blood T cells in healthy people across ages. For the second PCR, which ran for about 6 to 12 cycles, a sample-barcoded 5' primer and a J-beta primer mix were used. TCRdb reanalysed the 5' RACE reads using MiXCR and keeps one entry per CDR3 protein. The sample includes about 640,000 distinct CDR3 sequences, under 30% of them seen just once. Material: blood. The receptors were gathered from a woman older than 75 in good health.

The V gene is TRBV6-5, the J gene TRBJ1-1, with TRBD1 identical over 7 bases. Unmatched junction bases numbered 17, after V lost 7 bases and J lost 6 bases. CDR3 size: 16 residues. CDR1 is MNHEY, CDR2 SVGAGI, per germline. Written as DNA, the CDR3 is TGTGCCAGCACCAGGCGCCCTGCAGGGGGGGGCCCTGAAGCTTTCTTT. This encodes CASTRRPAGGGPEAFF.

At least ten counts were recorded for this clonotype. V usage is TRBV6-1 and J usage is TRBJ1-1, with 8 bases fitting TRBD1. Trimming cost V 3 bases and J 4 bases; bases outside gene matches: 10. Looked up from germline, CDR1 is MNHNS and CDR2 is SASEGT. The CDR3 consists of 16 residues. The CDR3 sequence is CASSERSGGRVTEAFF. The CDR3 DNA reads as TGTGCCAGCAGTGAGAGGTCAGGGGGCAGGGTCACTGAAGCTTTCTTT.

The chain has TRBV20-1 and TRBJ2-1; weak D call: TRBD1 (6 bases). The assigned J gene may be wrong: the sequence end matches TRBJ2-7 better. The germline CDR1 and CDR2 sequences are DFQATT and SNEGSKA (reference sequence). The CDR3 runs to 13 residues. Written as DNA, the CDR3 is TGCAGTGTTCTGGACAGATTCTACAATGAGCAGTACTTC. Translating it yields CSVLDRFYNEQYF.

The V gene is TRBV20-1, the J gene TRBJ1-5, with D possibly TRBD1 on 5 matching bases. The CDR3 spans 15 residues. CDR1 is DFQATT and CDR2 is SNEGSKA in the germline V gene (reference sequence). The V and J ends lost 6 bases and 0 bases respectively, with 15 bases between them. In DNA, the CDR3 is TGCAGTGCCAGGGAGGTAAATTATAGCAATCAGCCCCAGCATTTT. This codes for CSAREVNYSNQPQHF.

This clonotype was detected ten times or more. The gene calls are TRBV20-1 and TRBJ1-5; D ambiguous. V shed 3 bases and J shed 4 bases, with 19 bases lying between them. Germline CDR1 DFQATT, CDR2 SNEGSKA (reference sequence). This CDR3 has 16 amino acids. CDR3 loop: CSASPVDRGVNQPQHF. In nucleotides, the CDR3 is TGCAGTGCTAGTCCCGTTGATCGAGGAGTTAATCAGCCCCAGCATTTT.

This clonotype has only a few counts. The chain is built from TRBV28 and TRBJ1-1; no firm D call. Trimming removed 5 bases from V and 0 bases from J, with 19 bases in between. The CDR3 is made up of 17 amino acids. CDR1 and CDR2 (germline): MDHEN, SYDVKM. For the CDR3, the DNA is TGTGCCAGCAGTACCAACCTCTATAGACCGATGAACACTGAAGCTTTCTTT. It codes for CASSTNLYRPMNTEAFF.

The V and J genes are TRBV7-2 and TRBJ2-5; 15 nucleotides agree with TRBD2. Germline trimming cut 2 bases from V and 11 bases from J; bases unmatched to any gene: 9. The V gene's germline CDR1 is SGHTA and CDR2 FQGNSA. The CDR3 is made up of 16 amino acids. Written as DNA, the CDR3 is TGTGCCAGCAGCTTAAGAGGACTAGCGGGGGGGAATGAGCAGTACTTC. Translated: CASSLRGLAGGNEQYF.

This clonotype appeared a few times. V and J are TRBV6-6 and TRBJ2-1, with a tentative D call TRBD1 (6 bases). Trimming took off 2 bases at V and 2 bases at J, with 13 bases between the two ends. Germline V CDR1 and CDR2: MNHNY, SVGAGI (reference sequence). This CDR3 is built from 16 residues. The CDR3 sequence is CASSYPLQGTYNEQFF. The CDR3 DNA reads TGTGCCAGCAGTTACCCATTACAGGGAACCTACAATGAGCAGTTCTTC.

This clonotype has at least ten counts. V and J are TRBV6-6 and TRBJ1-2; the match to TRBD1 covers 7 bases. The CDR3 has 14 amino acids. Germline CDR1 is MNHNY and CDR2 is SVGAGI (reference sequence). Trimming took 5 bases from V and 4 from J; bases not matched to a gene: 7. The CDR3 DNA reads TGTGCCAGCAGTGACAGGGAAACTGGCTATGGCTACACCTTC. This gives the protein CASSDRETGYGYTF.

This clonotype has ten or more counts. The rearrangement uses TRBV5-1 and TRBJ2-1, with TRBD1 matching 10 bases. The CDR3 totals 15 residues. Trimming took 4 bases from V and 9 from J; bases not matched to a gene: 10. CDR1 SGHRS and CDR2 YFSETQ come from the germline V gene. The CDR3 is CASSLTGTGESEQFF. The CDR3 coding sequence is TGCGCCAGCAGCCTCACCGGGACAGGGGAAAGTGAGCAGTTCTTC. The full variable domain, its missing parts supplied by reference TRBV5-1 and TRBJ2-1, is KAGVTQTPRYLIKTRGQQVTLSCSPISGHRSVSWYQQTPGQGLQFLFEYFSETQRNKGNFPGRFSGRQFSNSRSEMNVSTLELGDSALYLCASSLTGTGESEQFFGPGTRLTVL.

There are many counts of this clonotype. CDR3 in DNA: TGCGCCAGCAGCTTGGCCCCGCAAGAGACCCAGTACTTC. Its translation: CASSLAPQETQYF. This rearrangement joins TRBV5-1 to TRBJ2-5, with unresolved D. This CDR3 has 13 residues. V lost 0 bases, J lost 2 bases, and 5 bases lay in between. CDR1 is SGHRS, CDR2 YFSETQ, per germline.

J is TRBJ2-1 and V is TRBV3-1, with D hard to call. The CDR3 is made up of 15 amino acids. Trimming shortened V by 4 bases and J by 7 bases, and 17 bases separated the two germline ends. Germline V CDR1 and CDR2: LGHDT, YNNKEL (reference sequence). CDR3 DNA: TGTGCCAGCAGCCGAGACAATCATAAGGTAAATGAGCAGTTCTTC. Protein sequence: CASSRDNHKVNEQFF.

This chain links TRBV20-1 with TRBJ2-1; 9 nucleotides align to TRBD2. The V gene's germline CDR1 is DFQATT and CDR2 SNEGSKA (reference sequence). This CDR3 region has 14 residues. The V and J ends lost 8 bases and 8 bases, in that order; junction bases with no gene match: 13. The CDR3 region is CSFPGRGGADEQFF. Here the CDR3 DNA reads TGCAGTTTCCCCGGGCGCGGGGGGGCCGATGAGCAGTTCTTC.

The sample holds many counts of this clonotype. The chain carries TRBV7-2 and TRBJ2-3, with 7 bases that match TRBD1. Germline loops: CDR1 SGHTA, CDR2 FQGNSA. There are 14 residues in the CDR3. V was pared by 1 base and J by 6 bases, with 4 bases of the junction left unmatched. As DNA, the CDR3 is TGTGCCAGCAGCTTAGTAGGCAGGGGGGATACGCAGTATTTT. Translation gives CASSLVGRGDTQYF.

This clonotype has a count of ten or more. This chain joins TRBV10-3 and TRBJ2-5; D is ambiguous. Trimming left V 8 bases short and J 0 bases short, with 7 bases between. Germline V gene data show CDR1 as ENHRY and CDR2 as SYGVKD. The CDR3 has 12 residues. This CDR3 reads CAIGPDQETQYF. In nucleotides, the CDR3 is TGTGCCATCGGGCCCGACCAAGAGACCCAGTACTTC.

The CDR3 DNA follows: TGTGCCAGCAGTTCAGGACTACCCGGTTACGGGGAGCTGTTTTTT. As protein: CASSSGLPGYGELFF. V usage is TRBV12-3 or TRBV12-4 and J usage is TRBJ2-2; D perhaps matches TRBD2 (6 bases). The germline V and J ends were trimmed by 4 bases and 7 bases, with 16 bases remaining between them. This CDR3 has 15 residues.

The chain couples TRBV12-3 or TRBV12-4 to TRBJ2-6, with 7 positions matching TRBD1. This CDR3 comprises 19 residues. J gave up 0 bases and V 4 bases, and 12 bases lay outside the gene matches. CDR3 DNA: TGTGCCAGCAGTTACATTATCGGACAGGCTCACTCTGGGGCCAACGTCCTGACTTTC. Encoded protein: CASSYIIGQAHSGANVLTF.